This T cell receptor beta chain originates from a study of blood T cell repertoires in COVID-19. The V gene lost 0 bases and the J gene lost 4 bases, with 7 bases spanning the gap. CDR3 length: 14 amino acids. CDR1 and CDR2 from the germline V gene are MNHNS and SASEGT. In the authors' workflow: The assay estimated nucleated cells by amplifying reference gene primers. Profiling relied on immunoSEQ multiplex PCR, and the TCRdb table lists in-frame clones only, not all of them. The DNA gave D and trimming, while V, J and clone size come from that table. Among approximately 210,000 clones listed, 75% to 85% were seen once. Clinical histories supplied by participants themselves formed the basis of cohort assignment.

What was sequenced was PBMCs or T cells enriched from blood (not recorded which). The chain is built from TRBV6-1 and TRBJ1-5, with a possible D match to TRBD1 (5 bases). This sequence originates from a woman aged 45-60 years with acute COVID-19. CDR3 coding DNA: TGTGCCAGCAGTGAAGCAGGGGTTAATCAGCCCCAGCATTTT. Residues: CASSEAGVNQPQHF.